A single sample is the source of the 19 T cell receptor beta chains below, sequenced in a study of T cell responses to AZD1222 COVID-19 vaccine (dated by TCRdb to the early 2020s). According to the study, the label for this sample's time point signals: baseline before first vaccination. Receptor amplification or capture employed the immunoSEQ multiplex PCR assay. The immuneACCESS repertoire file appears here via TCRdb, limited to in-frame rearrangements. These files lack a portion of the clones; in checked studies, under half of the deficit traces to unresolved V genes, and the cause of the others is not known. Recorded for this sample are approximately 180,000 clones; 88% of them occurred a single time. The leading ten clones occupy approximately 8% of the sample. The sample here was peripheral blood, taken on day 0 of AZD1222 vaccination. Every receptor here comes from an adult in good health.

The CDR3: CASSLEHTMNTEAFF. The CDR3 DNA sequence: TGTGCCAGCAGCTTAGAACATACCATGAACACTGAAGCTTTCTTT. This chain connects TRBV7-7 to TRBJ1-1; D uncertain. V dropped 1 base and J dropped 0 bases, with 9 bases sitting between them. The germline V gene has CDR1 SSHAT and CDR2 FNYEAQ (reference sequence). This CDR3 has 15 residues. Drawing the rest from reference TRBV7-7 and TRBJ1-1, the complete variable domain is GAGVSQSPRYKVTKRGQDVTLRCDPISSHATLYWYQQALGQGPEFLTYFNYEAQPDKSGLPSDRFSAERPEGSISTLTIQRTEQRDSAMYRCASSLEHTMNTEAFFGQGTRLTVV.

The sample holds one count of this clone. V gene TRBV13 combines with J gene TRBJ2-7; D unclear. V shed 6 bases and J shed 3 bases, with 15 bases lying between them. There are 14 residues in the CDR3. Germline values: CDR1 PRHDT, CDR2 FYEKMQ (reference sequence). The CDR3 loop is CASRKSMDFYEQYF. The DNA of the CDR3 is TGTGCCAGCAGAAAATCCATGGATTTCTACGAGCAGTACTTC. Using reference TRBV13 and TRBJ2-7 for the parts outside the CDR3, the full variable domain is AAGVIQSPRHLIKEKRETATLKCYPIPRHDTVYWYQQGPGQDPQFLISFYEKMQSDKGSIPDRFSAQQFSDYHSELNMSSLELGDSALYFCASRKSMDFYEQYFGPGTRLTVT.

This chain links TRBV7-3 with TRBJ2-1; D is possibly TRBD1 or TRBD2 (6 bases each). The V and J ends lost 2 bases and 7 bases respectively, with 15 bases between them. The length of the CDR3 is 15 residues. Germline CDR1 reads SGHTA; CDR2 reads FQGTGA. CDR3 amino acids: CASSLGSWGANEQFF. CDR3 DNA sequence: TGTGCCAGCAGCTTAGGGTCGTGGGGGGCGAATGAGCAGTTCTTC.

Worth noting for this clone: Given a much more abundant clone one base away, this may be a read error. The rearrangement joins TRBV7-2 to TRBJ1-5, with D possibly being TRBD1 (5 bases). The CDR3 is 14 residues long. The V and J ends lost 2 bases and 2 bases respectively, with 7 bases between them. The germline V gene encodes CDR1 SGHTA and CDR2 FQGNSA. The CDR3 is CASSLRGGNQPQHF. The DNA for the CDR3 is TGTGCCAGCAGCTTAAGGGGAGGCAATCAGCCCCAGCATTTT.

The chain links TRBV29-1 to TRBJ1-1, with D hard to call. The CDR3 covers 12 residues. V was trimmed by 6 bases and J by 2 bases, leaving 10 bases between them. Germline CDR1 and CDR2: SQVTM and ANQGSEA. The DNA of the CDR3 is TGCAGCGTCGCCAGAACTAACACTGAAGCTTTCTTT. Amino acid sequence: CSVARTNTEAFF.

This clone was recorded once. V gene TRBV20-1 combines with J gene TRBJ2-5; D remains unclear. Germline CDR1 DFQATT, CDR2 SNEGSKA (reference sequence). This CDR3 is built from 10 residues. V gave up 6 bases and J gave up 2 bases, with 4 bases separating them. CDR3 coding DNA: TGCAGTGCAACACAAGAGACCCAGTACTTC. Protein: CSATQETQYF.

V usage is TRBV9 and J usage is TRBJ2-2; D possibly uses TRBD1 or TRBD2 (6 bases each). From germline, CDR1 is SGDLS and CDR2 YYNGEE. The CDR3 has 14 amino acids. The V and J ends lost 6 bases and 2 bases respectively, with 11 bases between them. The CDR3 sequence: CASNFGGNTGELFF. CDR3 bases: TGTGCCAGCAACTTCGGGGGCAACACCGGGGAGCTGTTTTTT.

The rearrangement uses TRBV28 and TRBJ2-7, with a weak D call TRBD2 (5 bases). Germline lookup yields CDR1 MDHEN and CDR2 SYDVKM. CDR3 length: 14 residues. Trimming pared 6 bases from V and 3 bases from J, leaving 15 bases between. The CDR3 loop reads CASSWADGNYEQYF. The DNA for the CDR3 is TGTGCCAGCAGCTGGGCGGACGGGAACTACGAGCAGTACTTC.

The CDR3 sequence: CASSLGGNASPLHF. The CDR3 DNA sequence: TGTGCCAGCAGCTTGGGAGGGAATGCTTCACCCCTCCACTTT. The chain carries TRBV11-2 and TRBJ1-6; no clear D gene. V lost 3 bases and J lost 9, with 12 bases in between. The CDR3 spans 14 residues. CDR1 SGHAT and CDR2 FQNNGV come from the germline V gene.

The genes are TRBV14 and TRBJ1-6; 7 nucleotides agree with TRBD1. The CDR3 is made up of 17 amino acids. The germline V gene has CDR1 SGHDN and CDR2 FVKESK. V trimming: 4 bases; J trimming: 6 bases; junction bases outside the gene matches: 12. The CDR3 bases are TGTGCCAGCAGCCCCCCGAACAGGGGAGTAAGTAATTCACCCCTCCACTTT. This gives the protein CASSPPNRGVSNSPLHF.

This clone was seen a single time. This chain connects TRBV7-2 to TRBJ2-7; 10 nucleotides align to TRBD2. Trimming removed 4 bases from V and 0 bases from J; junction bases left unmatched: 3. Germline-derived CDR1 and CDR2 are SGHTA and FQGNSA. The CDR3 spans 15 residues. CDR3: CASSSSGGASYEQYF. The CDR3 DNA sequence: TGTGCCAGCAGCTCCAGCGGGGGGGCCTCCTACGAGCAGTACTTC.

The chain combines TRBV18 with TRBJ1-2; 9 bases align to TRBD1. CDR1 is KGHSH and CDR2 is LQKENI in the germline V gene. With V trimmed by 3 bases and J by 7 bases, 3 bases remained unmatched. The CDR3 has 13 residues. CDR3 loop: CASSPGQGGGYTF. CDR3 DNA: TGTGCCAGCTCACCGGGACAGGGAGGTGGCTACACCTTC.

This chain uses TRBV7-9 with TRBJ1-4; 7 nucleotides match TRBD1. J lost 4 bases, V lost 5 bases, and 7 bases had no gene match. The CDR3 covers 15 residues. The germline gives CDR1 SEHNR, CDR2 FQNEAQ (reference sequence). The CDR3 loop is CASSRAGQDNEKLFF. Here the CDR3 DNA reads TGTGCCAGCAGCCGGGCTGGACAGGATAATGAAAAACTGTTTTTT.

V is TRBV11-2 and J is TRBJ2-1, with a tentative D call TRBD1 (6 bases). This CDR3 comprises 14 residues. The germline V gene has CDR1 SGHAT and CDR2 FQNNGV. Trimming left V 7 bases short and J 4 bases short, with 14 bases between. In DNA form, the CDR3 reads TGTGCCAGCACTACAGGGTACAGATACAATGAGCAGTTCTTC. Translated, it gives CASTTGYRYNEQFF.

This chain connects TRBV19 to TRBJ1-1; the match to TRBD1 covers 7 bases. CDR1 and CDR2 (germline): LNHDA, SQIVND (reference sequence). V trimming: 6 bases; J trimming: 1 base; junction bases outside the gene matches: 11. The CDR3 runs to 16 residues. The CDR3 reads CASSPQGFEGNTEAFF. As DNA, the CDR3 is TGTGCCAGTAGCCCACAGGGGTTTGAGGGGAACACTGAAGCTTTCTTT.

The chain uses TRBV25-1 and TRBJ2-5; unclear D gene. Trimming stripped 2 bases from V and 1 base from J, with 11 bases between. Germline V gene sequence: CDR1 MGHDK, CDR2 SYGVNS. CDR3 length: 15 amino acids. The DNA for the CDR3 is TGTGCCAGCAGTGAAATCCGCGGTTTCCAAGAGACCCAGTACTTC. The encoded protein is CASSEIRGFQETQYF.

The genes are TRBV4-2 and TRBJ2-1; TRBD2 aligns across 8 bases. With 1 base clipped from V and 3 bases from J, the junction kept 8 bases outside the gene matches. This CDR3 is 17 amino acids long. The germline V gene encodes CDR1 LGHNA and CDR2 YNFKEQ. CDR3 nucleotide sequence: TGTGCCAGCAGCCAAGGGGTGTCCAGCGGGAGCTACAATGAGCAGTTCTTC. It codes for CASSQGVSSGSYNEQFF.

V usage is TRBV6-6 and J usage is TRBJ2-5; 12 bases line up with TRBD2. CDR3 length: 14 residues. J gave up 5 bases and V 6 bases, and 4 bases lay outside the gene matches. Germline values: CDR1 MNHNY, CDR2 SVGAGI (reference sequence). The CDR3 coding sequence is TGTGCCAGCAGGCCTAGCGGGGGGGCGGAGACCCAGTACTTC. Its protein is CASRPSGGAETQYF.

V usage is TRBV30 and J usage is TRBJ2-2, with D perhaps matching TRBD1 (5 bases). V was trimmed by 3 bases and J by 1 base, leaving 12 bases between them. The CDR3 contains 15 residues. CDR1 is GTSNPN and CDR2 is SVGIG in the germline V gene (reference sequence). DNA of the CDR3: TGTGCCTGGAGCCAGGTCAGGGTGAACACCGGGGAGCTGTTTTTT. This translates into CAWSQVRVNTGELFF.